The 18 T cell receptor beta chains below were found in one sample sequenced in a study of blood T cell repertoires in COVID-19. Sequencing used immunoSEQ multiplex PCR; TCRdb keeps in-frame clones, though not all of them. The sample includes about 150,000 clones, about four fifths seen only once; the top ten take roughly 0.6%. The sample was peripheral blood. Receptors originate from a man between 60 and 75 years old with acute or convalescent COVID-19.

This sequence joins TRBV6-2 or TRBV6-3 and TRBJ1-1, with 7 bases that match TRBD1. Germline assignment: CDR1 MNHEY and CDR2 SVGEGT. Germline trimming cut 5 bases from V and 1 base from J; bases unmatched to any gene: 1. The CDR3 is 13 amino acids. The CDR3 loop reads CASSRTGNTEAFF. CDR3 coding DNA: TGTGCCAGCAGTAGGACAGGGAACACTGAAGCTTTCTTT.

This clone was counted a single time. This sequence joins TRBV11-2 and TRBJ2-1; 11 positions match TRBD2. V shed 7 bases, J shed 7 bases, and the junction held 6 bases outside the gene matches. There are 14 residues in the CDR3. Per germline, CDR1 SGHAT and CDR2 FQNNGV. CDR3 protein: CASTKGLAENEQFF. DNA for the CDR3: TGTGCCAGCACTAAGGGACTAGCGGAGAATGAGCAGTTCTTC.

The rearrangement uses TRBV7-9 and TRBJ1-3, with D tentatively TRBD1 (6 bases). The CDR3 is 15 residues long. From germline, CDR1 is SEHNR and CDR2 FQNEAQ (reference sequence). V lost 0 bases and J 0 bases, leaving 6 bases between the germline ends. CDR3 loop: CASSLARGSGNTIYF. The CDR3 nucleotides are TGTGCCAGCAGCTTAGCCAGGGGCTCTGGAAACACCATATATTTT.

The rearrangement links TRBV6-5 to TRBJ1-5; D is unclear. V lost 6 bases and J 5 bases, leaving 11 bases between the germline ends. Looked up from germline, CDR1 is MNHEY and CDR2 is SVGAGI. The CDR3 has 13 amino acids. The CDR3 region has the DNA TGTGCCAGCAGGTTGGAGGCTGATCAGCCCCAGCATTTT. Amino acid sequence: CASRLEADQPQHF.

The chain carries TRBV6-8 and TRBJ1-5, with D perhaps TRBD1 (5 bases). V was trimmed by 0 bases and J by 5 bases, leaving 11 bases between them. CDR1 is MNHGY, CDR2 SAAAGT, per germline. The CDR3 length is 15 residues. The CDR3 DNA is TGTGCCAGCAGTTACTCGGCAGGGCTTTATCAGCCCCAGCATTTT. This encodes CASSYSAGLYQPQHF.

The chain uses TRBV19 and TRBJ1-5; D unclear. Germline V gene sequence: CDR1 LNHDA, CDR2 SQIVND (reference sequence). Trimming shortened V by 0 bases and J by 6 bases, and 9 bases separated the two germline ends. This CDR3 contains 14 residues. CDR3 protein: CASSIDFSRQPQHF. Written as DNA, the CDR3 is TGTGCCAGTAGTATAGATTTCTCGCGTCAGCCCCAGCATTTT.

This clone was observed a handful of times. Here the CDR3 reads CASSSTTSGGGTGELFF. The CDR3 DNA sequence: TGTGCCAGCAGCTCTACGACTAGCGGGGGGGGCACCGGGGAGCTGTTTTTT. The gene calls are TRBV2 and TRBJ2-2; 14 bases match TRBD2. The length of the CDR3 is 17 residues. The junction had 7 bases not matched to a gene; V was cut back by 6 bases and J by 4 bases. CDR1 SNHLY and CDR2 FYNNEI come from the germline V gene.

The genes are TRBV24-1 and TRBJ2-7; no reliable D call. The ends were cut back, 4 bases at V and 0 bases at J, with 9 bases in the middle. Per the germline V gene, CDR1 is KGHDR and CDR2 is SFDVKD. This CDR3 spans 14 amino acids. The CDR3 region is CATSEGKLSYEQYF. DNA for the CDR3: TGTGCCACCAGTGAGGGCAAACTCTCCTACGAGCAGTACTTC.

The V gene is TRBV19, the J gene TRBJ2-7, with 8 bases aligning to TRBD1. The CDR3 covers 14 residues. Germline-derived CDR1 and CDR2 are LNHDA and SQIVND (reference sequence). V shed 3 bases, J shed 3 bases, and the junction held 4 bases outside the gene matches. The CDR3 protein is CASSMPGGFYEQYF. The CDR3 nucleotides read TGTGCCAGTAGTATGCCAGGGGGCTTCTACGAGCAGTACTTC.

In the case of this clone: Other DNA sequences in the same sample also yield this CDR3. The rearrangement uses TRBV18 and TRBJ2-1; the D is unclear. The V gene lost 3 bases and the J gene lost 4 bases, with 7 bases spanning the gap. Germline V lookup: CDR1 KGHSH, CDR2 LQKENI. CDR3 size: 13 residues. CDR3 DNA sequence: TGTGCCAGCTCACCGGAACAGTACAATGAGCAGTTCTTC. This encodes CASSPEQYNEQFF.

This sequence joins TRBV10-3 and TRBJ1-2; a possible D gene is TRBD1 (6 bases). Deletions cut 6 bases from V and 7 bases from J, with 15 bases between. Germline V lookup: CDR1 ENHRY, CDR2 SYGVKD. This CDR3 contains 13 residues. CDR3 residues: CAIRTPGQPGYTF. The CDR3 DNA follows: TGTGCCATCAGGACGCCGGGACAACCTGGCTACACCTTC.

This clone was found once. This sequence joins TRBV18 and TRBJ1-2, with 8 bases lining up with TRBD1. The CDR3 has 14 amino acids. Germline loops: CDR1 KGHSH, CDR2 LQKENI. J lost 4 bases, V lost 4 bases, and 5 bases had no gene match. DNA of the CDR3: TGTGCCAGCTCACTTAAGCAGGGGGCCTATGGCTACACCTTC. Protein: CASSLKQGAYGYTF.

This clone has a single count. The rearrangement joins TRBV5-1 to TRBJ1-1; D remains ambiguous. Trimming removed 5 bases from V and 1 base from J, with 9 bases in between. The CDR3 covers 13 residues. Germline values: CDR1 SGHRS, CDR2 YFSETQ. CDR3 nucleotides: TGCGCCAGCAGAGCCGGTGAGAACACTGAAGCTTTCTTT. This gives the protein CASRAGENTEAFF.

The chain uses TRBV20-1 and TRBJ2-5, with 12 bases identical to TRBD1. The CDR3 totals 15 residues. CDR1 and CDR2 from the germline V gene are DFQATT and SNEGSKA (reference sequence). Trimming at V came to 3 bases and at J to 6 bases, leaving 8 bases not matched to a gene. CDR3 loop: CSASPGTGGRKTQYF. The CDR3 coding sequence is TGCAGTGCTAGTCCGGGGACAGGGGGCAGGAAGACCCAGTACTTC.

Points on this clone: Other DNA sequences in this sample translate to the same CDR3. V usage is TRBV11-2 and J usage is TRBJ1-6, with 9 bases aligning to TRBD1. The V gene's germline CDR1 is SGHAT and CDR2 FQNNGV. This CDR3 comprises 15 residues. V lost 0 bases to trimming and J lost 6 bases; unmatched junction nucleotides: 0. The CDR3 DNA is TGTGCCAGCAGCTTAGAGACAGGGGGTAATTCACCCCTCCACTTT. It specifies CASSLETGGNSPLHF.

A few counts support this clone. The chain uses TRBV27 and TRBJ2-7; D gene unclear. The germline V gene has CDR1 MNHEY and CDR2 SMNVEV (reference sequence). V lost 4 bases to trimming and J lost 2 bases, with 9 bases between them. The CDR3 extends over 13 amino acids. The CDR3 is CASSSAPAYEQYF. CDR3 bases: TGTGCCAGCAGTTCCGCCCCGGCCTACGAGCAGTACTTC.

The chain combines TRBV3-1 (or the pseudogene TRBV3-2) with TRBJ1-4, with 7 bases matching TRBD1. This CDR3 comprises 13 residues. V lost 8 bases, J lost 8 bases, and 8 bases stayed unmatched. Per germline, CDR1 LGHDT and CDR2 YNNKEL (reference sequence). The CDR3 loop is CASLDREGEKLFF. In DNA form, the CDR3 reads TGTGCCAGCCTAGACAGGGAAGGCGAAAAACTGTTTTTT.

In DNA, the CDR3 is TGTGCCAGCAGCCAAGAGGCCATCGGGATTGGAGGTGAGCAGTTCTTC. Amino acid sequence: CASSQEAIGIGGEQFF. J is TRBJ2-1 and V is TRBV4-2; perhaps TRBD2 as D (5 bases). V was cut by 0 bases and J by 9 bases, with 18 bases left in between. The CDR3 loop spans 16 amino acids. Per germline, CDR1 LGHNA and CDR2 YNFKEQ.